The 19 T cell receptor beta chains presented below share a single source sample, sequenced in a study of blood T cell repertoires in COVID-19. Clones were read by immunoSEQ multiplex PCR, and TCRdb kept only the in-frame ones, dropping some. Of about 130,000 clones in the sample, 85% to 90% were seen once. Sequencing was performed on peripheral blood. The receptors stem from a human donor in a cohort sampled during active COVID-19.

This rearrangement joins TRBV25-1 to TRBJ1-4; TRBD1 aligns across 8 bases. The CDR3 has 13 amino acids. Germline V lookup: CDR1 MGHDK, CDR2 SYGVNS. Unmatched junction bases numbered 6, after V lost 7 bases and J lost 8 bases. CDR3 nucleotides: TGTGCCAGCACAGGGGGCGGAGGCGAAAAACTGTTTTTT. It encodes CASTGGGGEKLFF.

J is TRBJ2-5 and V is TRBV7-3; 8 nucleotides match TRBD1. Germline V gene sequence: CDR1 SGHTA, CDR2 FQGTGA. The CDR3 runs 16 residues. Trimming cost V 4 bases and J 4 bases; bases outside gene matches: 11. The CDR3 sequence is CASSSTAGGGVETQYF. DNA of the CDR3: TGTGCCAGCAGCTCCACCGCAGGGGGCGGAGTAGAGACCCAGTACTTC.

The chain employs TRBV27 and TRBJ1-5, with a possible D match to TRBD1 (6 bases). The V end was cut by 4 bases, the J end by 7 bases, with 11 bases between. CDR1 MNHEY and CDR2 SMNVEV come from the germline V gene (reference sequence). The length of the CDR3 is 13 residues. The CDR3 loop reads CASSWSGEQPQHF. DNA of the CDR3: TGTGCCAGCAGTTGGTCAGGGGAACAGCCCCAGCATTTT.

This chain joins TRBV6-2 or TRBV6-3 and TRBJ1-5; TRBD1 aligns across 10 bases. CDR1 is MNHEY, CDR2 SVGEGT, per germline. V gave up 2 bases and J gave up 7 bases; unmatched junction bases: 14. CDR3 size: 18 residues. The CDR3 DNA reads as TGTGCCAGCAGTTACAGCTCAGGGACAGGGGAGTTGAAACAGCCCCAGCATTTT. It is translated as CASSYSSGTGELKQPQHF.

CDR3 in DNA: TGTGCCAGCAGCGGCCCCGGAGCATATACGCAGTATTTT. It yields the protein CASSGPGAYTQYF. The rearrangement uses TRBV9 and TRBJ2-3; D not resolved. Germline V gene lookup returns CDR1 SGDLS and CDR2 YYNGEE. V was pared by 3 bases and J by 7 bases, with 12 bases between. The CDR3 covers 13 residues.

This rearrangement joins TRBV18 to TRBJ2-1; tentative D call: TRBD2 (5 bases). CDR3 length: 13 residues. V was pared by 4 bases and J by 5 bases, with 9 bases between. Germline-derived CDR1 and CDR2 are KGHSH and LQKENI. In DNA form, the CDR3 reads TGTGCCAGCTCACGGCGGGCGGACAATGAGCAGTTCTTC. Translating it yields CASSRRADNEQFF.

This clone was counted once. V gene TRBV30 combines with J gene TRBJ1-4; 9 nucleotides align to TRBD1. Germline V gene lookup returns CDR1 GTSNPN and CDR2 SVGIG (reference sequence). V shed 1 base, J shed 8 bases, and the junction held 5 bases outside the gene matches. The CDR3 is 14 residues long. CDR3 nucleotides: TGTGCCTGGAGTGATCGACAGGGGGTCGAAAAACTGTTTTTT. This sequence encodes CAWSDRQGVEKLFF.

The chain links TRBV18 to TRBJ1-2; 8 nucleotides match TRBD1. V lost 3 bases, J lost 4 bases, and 1 base stayed unmatched. There are 13 residues in the CDR3. In germline, CDR1 is KGHSH, CDR2 LQKENI. The CDR3 is CASSPDRAYGYTF. The CDR3 DNA sequence: TGTGCCAGCTCACCGGACAGGGCCTATGGCTACACCTTC. The variable domain in full, with the rest retrieved from reference TRBV18 and TRBJ1-2, is NAGVMQNPRHLVRRRGQEARLRCSPMKGHSHVYWYRQLPEEGLKFMVYLQKENIIDESGMPKERFSAEFPKEGPSILRIQQVVRGDSAAYFCASSPDRAYGYTFGSGTRLTVV.

This chain links TRBV20-1 with TRBJ2-3; D uncertain. CDR1 is DFQATT and CDR2 is SNEGSKA in the germline V gene (reference sequence). The CDR3 length is 12 residues. V was pared by 3 bases and J by 1 base, with 5 bases between. CDR3 amino acids: CSASTGTDTQYF. The DNA for the CDR3 is TGCAGTGCTAGTACGGGCACAGATACGCAGTATTTT.

The rearrangement links TRBV12-3 or TRBV12-4 to TRBJ2-1; TRBD2 matches at 13 bases. This CDR3 spans 13 amino acids. V shed 9 bases, J shed 6 bases, and the junction held 2 bases outside the gene matches. The CDR3 sequence is CASRLAGGNEQFF. The CDR3 nucleotides are TGTGCCAGTCGACTAGCGGGAGGCAATGAGCAGTTCTTC.

CDR3: CASSPGGGGFMNTEAFF. The CDR3 nucleotides are TGTGCCAGCAGTCCTGGGGGGGGAGGGTTTATGAACACTGAAGCTTTCTTT. The rearrangement uses TRBV6-4 and TRBJ1-1, with D maybe TRBD1 (5 bases). The CDR3 runs 17 residues. The ends were cut back, 5 bases at V and 0 bases at J, with 19 bases in the middle. CDR1 and CDR2 (germline): MRHNA, SNTAGT.

This CDR3 is CASSQGLRTDTQYF. CDR3 sequence (DNA): TGTGCCAGCAGCCAGGGACTTAGGACAGATACGCAGTATTTT. The rearrangement uses TRBV7-8 and TRBJ2-3; the D gene is possibly TRBD2 (6 bases). The germline V gene has CDR1 SGHVS and CDR2 FQNEAQ. With 5 bases removed from V and 3 bases from J, the gap between germline ends came to 12 bases. This CDR3 has 14 amino acids.

The J gene is TRBJ1-1, the V gene TRBV5-1, with 7 nucleotides matching TRBD1. Germline CDR1 and CDR2: SGHRS and YFSETQ. V dropped 4 bases and J dropped 5; count of bases not matched to a gene: 8. The CDR3 has 14 amino acids. The CDR3: CASSRDTGVTEAFF. The CDR3 DNA reads as TGCGCCAGCAGCAGGGACACAGGGGTTACTGAAGCTTTCTTT.

V gene TRBV11-2 combines with J gene TRBJ1-1; 11 bases fit TRBD1. Germline CDR1 reads SGHAT; CDR2 reads FQNNGV. The CDR3 runs to 15 residues. The ends lost 5 bases at V and 2 bases at J; junction bases unmatched: 4. CDR3 sequence (DNA): TGTGCCAGCAGCCTGGGACAGGGGGGTAACACTGAAGCTTTCTTT. Translating gives CASSLGQGGNTEAFF.

This sequence joins TRBV7-9 and TRBJ1-2; 8 bases fit TRBD1. V lost 3 bases, J lost 12 bases, and 15 bases stayed unmatched. The CDR3 has 15 amino acids. Germline values: CDR1 SEHNR, CDR2 FQNEAQ (reference sequence). In DNA, the CDR3 is TGTGCCAGCAGCTTGTATGGACAGGGCGTCGACGGCCACACCTTC. Translating gives CASSLYGQGVDGHTF.

The CDR3 coding sequence is TGTGCCAGCAGCCTGGAGAATTCCTTTGAAGCTTTCTTT. Its protein product is CASSLENSFEAFF. V gene TRBV2 combines with J gene TRBJ1-1; D is ambiguous. Germline V CDR1 and CDR2: SNHLY, FYNNEI. The length of the CDR3 is 13 residues. The V end was cut by 6 bases, the J end by 7 bases, with 15 bases between.

This clone showed up just once. V and J are TRBV21-1 and TRBJ2-5; the listed D gene, TRBD2, was not tested against the DNA. TRBV21-1 is a pseudogene locus. This CDR3 has 18 residues. CDR3 sequence reads: CASSSQGYGRALGETQYF. In nucleotides, the CDR3 is TGTGCCAGCAGCTCACAGGGTTACGGGAGGGCCTTGGGAGAGACCCAGTACTTC.

The CDR3: CASSIIAGGPTDTQYF. The DNA of the CDR3 is TGTGCCAGCAGCATTATAGCGGGGGGCCCCACAGATACGCAGTATTTT. The chain combines TRBV5-5 with TRBJ2-3, with TRBD2 identical over 10 bases. With V trimmed by 4 bases and J by 2 bases, 7 bases remained unmatched. This CDR3 is 16 amino acids long. Germline CDR1 and CDR2: SGHKS and YYEKEE (reference sequence).

J is TRBJ1-2 and V is TRBV19; 8 bases line up with TRBD1. Germline loops: CDR1 LNHDA, CDR2 SQIVND (reference sequence). J lost 2 bases, V lost 10 bases, and 12 bases had no gene match. This CDR3 region has 15 residues. The CDR3 spells CAIKGGDRRNYGYTF. CDR3 DNA: TGTGCCATCAAGGGAGGGGACAGGAGAAACTATGGCTACACCTTC. Using reference TRBV19 and TRBJ1-2 for the parts outside the CDR3, the full variable domain is DGGITQSPKYLFRKEGQNVTLSCEQNLNHDAMYWYRQDPGQGLRLIYYSQIVNDFQKGDIAEGYSVSREKKESFPLTVTSAQKNPTAFYLCAIKGGDRRNYGYTFGSGTRLTVV.